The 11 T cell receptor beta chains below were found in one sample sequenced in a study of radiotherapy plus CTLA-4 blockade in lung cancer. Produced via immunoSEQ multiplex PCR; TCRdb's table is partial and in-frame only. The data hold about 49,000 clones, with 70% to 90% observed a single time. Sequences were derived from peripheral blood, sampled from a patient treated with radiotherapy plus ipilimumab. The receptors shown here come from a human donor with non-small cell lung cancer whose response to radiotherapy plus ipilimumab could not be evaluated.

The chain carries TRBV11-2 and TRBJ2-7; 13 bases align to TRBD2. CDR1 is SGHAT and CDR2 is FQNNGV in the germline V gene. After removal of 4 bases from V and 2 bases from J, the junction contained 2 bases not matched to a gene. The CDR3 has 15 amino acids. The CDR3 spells CASSSGLAGTYEQYF. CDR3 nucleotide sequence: TGTGCCAGCAGCTCGGGACTAGCGGGGACCTACGAGCAGTACTTC. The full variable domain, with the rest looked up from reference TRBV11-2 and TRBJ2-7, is EAGVAQSPRYKIIEKRQSVAFWCNPISGHATLYWYQQILGQGPKLLIQFQNNGVVDDSQLPKDRFSAERLKGVDSTLKIQPAKLEDSAVYLCASSSGLAGTYEQYFGPGTRLTVT.

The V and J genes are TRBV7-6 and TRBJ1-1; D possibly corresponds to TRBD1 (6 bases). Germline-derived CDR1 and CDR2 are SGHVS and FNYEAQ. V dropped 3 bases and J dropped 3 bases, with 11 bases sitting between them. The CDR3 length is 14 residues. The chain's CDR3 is CASSFEGVDTEAFF. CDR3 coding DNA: TGTGCCAGCAGCTTCGAGGGGGTAGACACTGAAGCTTTCTTT.

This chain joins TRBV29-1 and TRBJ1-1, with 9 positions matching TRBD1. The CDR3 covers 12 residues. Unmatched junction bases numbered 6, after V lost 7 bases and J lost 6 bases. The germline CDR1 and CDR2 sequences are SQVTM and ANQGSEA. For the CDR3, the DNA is TGCAGCGCTCAACAGGGGGCCGCTGAAGCTTTCTTT. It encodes CSAQQGAAEAFF. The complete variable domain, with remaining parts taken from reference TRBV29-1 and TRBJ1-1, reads SAVISQKPSRDICQRGTSLTIQCQVDSQVTMMFWYRQQPGQSLTLIATANQGSEATYESGFVIDKFPISRPNLTFSTLTVSNMSPEDSSIYLCSAQQGAAEAFFGQGTRLTVV.

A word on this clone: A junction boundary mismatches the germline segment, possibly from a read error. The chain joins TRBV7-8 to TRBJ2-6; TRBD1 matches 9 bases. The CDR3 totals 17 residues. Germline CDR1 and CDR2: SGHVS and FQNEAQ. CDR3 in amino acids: CASSLETGGSGTNVLTF. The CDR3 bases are TGTGCCAGCAGCTTAGAGACAGGGGGAAGTGGGACCAACGTCCTGACTTTC. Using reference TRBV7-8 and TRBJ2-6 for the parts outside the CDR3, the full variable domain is GAGVSQSPRYKVAKRGQDVALRCDPISGHVSLFWYQQALGQGPEFLTYFQNEAQLDKSGLPSDRFFAERPEGSVSTLKIQRTQQEDSAVYLCASSLETGGSGTNVLTFGAGSRLTVL.

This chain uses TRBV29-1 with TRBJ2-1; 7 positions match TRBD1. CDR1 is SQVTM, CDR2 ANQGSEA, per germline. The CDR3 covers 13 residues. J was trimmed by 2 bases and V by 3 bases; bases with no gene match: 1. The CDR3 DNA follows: TGCAGCGTTGACGGGACAGCCTACAATGAGCAGTTCTTC. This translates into CSVDGTAYNEQFF.

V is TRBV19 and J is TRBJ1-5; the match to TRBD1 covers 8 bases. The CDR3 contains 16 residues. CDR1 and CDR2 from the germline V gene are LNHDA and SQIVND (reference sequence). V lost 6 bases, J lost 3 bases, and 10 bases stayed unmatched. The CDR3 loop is CASSSPDRGYNQPQHF. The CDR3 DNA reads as TGTGCCAGTAGCTCCCCCGACAGGGGTTACAATCAGCCCCAGCATTTT.

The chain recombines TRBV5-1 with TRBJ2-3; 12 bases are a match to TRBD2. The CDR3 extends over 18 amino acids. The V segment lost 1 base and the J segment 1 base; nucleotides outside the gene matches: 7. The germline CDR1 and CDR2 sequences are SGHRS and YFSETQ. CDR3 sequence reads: CASSLPTSGRMGTDTQYF. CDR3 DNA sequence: TGCGCCAGCAGCTTGCCAACTAGCGGGAGGATGGGCACAGATACGCAGTATTTT.

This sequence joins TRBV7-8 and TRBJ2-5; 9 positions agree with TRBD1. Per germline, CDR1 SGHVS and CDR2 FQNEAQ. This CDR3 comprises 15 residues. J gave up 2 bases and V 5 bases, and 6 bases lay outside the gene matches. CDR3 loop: CASSVRTGDQETQYF. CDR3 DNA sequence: TGTGCCAGCAGCGTTAGGACAGGGGATCAAGAGACCCAGTACTTC.

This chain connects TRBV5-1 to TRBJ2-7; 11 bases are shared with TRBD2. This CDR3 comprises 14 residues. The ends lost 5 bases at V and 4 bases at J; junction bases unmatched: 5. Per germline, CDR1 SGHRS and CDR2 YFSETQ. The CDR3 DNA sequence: TGCGCCAGCAGGAGACTAGCGGGAACGTACGAGCAGTACTTC. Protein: CASRRLAGTYEQYF.

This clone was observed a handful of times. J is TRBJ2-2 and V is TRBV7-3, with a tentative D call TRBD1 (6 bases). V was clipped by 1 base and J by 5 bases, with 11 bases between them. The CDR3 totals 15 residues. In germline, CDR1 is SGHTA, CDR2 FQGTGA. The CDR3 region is CASSLRGQETGELFF. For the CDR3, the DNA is TGTGCCAGCAGCTTAAGGGGGCAGGAAACCGGGGAGCTGTTTTTT.

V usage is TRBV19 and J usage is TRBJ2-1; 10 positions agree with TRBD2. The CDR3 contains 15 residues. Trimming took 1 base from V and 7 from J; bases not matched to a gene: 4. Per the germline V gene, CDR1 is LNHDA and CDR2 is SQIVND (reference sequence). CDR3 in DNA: TGTGCCAGTAGTATAGTTCTAGCGGGAGTTAATGAGCAGTTCTTC. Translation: CASSIVLAGVNEQFF.